Each of the 2 T cell receptor beta chains below was sequenced from the same sample in a study of blood T cell repertoires in COVID-19. TCRdb's copy holds only in-frame clones and misses some; the assay was immunoSEQ multiplex PCR. This sample has around 160,000 clones; approximately 87% occur once, and the top ten carry about 6%. Sequencing was performed on peripheral blood. These receptor sequences come from an older man with acute or convalescent COVID-19.

The J gene is TRBJ2-7, the V gene TRBV5-5; D remains unclear. Trimming stripped 2 bases from V and 4 bases from J, with 7 bases between. This CDR3 spans 12 amino acids. Germline V CDR1 and CDR2: SGHKS, YYEKEE (reference sequence). This CDR3 is CASSFSVYEQYF. The CDR3 nucleotides read TGTGCCAGCAGCTTCTCCGTTTACGAGCAGTACTTC. The complete variable domain, with remaining parts taken from reference TRBV5-5 and TRBJ2-7, reads DAGVTQSPTHLIKTRGQQVTLRCSPISGHKSVSWYQQVLGQGPQFIFQYYEKEERGRGNFPDRFSARQFPNYSSELNVNALLLGDSALYLCASSFSVYEQYFGPGTRLTVT.

The V gene is TRBV9, the J gene TRBJ2-1; 12 bases fit TRBD2. After removal of 4 bases from V and 1 base from J, the junction contained 3 bases not matched to a gene. In germline, CDR1 is SGDLS, CDR2 YYNGEE. This CDR3 spans 16 amino acids. The CDR3 sequence is CASSSTSGRSYNEQFF. In DNA, the CDR3 is TGTGCCAGCAGCTCCACTAGCGGGAGGTCCTACAATGAGCAGTTCTTC. The complete variable domain, with remaining parts taken from reference TRBV9 and TRBJ2-1, reads DSGVTQTPKHLITATGQRVTLRCSPRSGDLSVYWYQQSLDQGLQFLIQYYNGEERAKGNILERFSAQQFPDLHSELNLSSLELGDSALYFCASSSTSGRSYNEQFFGPGTRLTVL.